The 18 T cell receptor beta chains below all came from one sample that was sequenced in a study of blood T cell repertoires in COVID-19. Some clones are missing from TCRdb's copy, which holds only in-frame ones; the method was immunoSEQ multiplex PCR. The profile covers about 140,000 clones, with roughly 90% appearing a single time and 10% taken by the ten largest. Specimen: peripheral blood. Every receptor here comes from a man aged 50 to 60 with active or convalescent COVID-19.

CDR3 amino acids: CASSQTSRGELFF. CDR3 in DNA: TGTGCCAGCAGCCAGACTAGCCGCGGGGAGCTGTTTTTT. The chain joins TRBV11-3 to TRBJ2-2; 7 bases fit TRBD2. This CDR3 is built from 13 residues. The germline V gene encodes CDR1 SGHNT and CDR2 YENEEA. V shed 5 bases, J shed 7 bases, and the junction held 4 bases outside the gene matches.

V is TRBV18 and J is TRBJ2-7; D may be TRBD2 (5 bases). CDR1 is KGHSH, CDR2 LQKENI, per germline. V was trimmed by 1 base and J by 0 bases, leaving 7 bases between them. This CDR3 has 14 amino acids. The CDR3 bases are TGTGCCAGCTCACCACAAGCGGACTCCTACGAGCAGTACTTC. It specifies CASSPQADSYEQYF.

The rearrangement uses TRBV6-5 and TRBJ2-3, with 9 bases lining up with TRBD2. CDR3 length: 13 residues. J gave up 13 bases and V 0 bases, and 5 bases lay outside the gene matches. The germline gives CDR1 MNHEY, CDR2 SVGAGI. The CDR3 nucleotides read TGTGCCAGCAGTTACTCGATAGCGGGAGAGGAGTATTTT. This sequence encodes CASSYSIAGEEYF.

The rearrangement uses TRBV5-8 and TRBJ2-5; maybe TRBD2 (6 bases). V lost 0 bases to trimming and J lost 1 base, with 10 bases between them. CDR1 is SGHTS, CDR2 YDEGEE, per germline. The CDR3 has 15 amino acids. In nucleotides, the CDR3 is TGTGCCAGCAGCTTGGGTAGGGGAGGCCAAGAGACCCAGTACTTC. This encodes CASSLGRGGQETQYF.

V usage is TRBV6-5 and J usage is TRBJ2-1; TRBD1 agrees at 9 bases. This CDR3 spans 15 amino acids. From germline, CDR1 is MNHEY and CDR2 SVGAGI. The V segment lost 6 bases and the J segment 1 base; nucleotides outside the gene matches: 4. CDR3 nucleotides: TGTGCCAGCAGACCCGACAGGGGGTCCTACAATGAGCAGTTCTTC. Protein product: CASRPDRGSYNEQFF.

The V gene is TRBV28, the J gene TRBJ1-5, with 8 bases matching TRBD1. CDR3 length: 16 residues. Trimming took 4 bases from V and 3 from J; bases not matched to a gene: 8. The germline V gene has CDR1 MDHEN and CDR2 SYDVKM. CDR3 residues: CASSSGQGGFNQPQHF. In DNA form, the CDR3 reads TGTGCCAGCAGTTCAGGACAGGGAGGATTCAATCAGCCCCAGCATTTT.

This chain joins TRBV5-1 and TRBJ2-2; no firm D call. Trimming cost V 0 bases and J 1 base, with 7 bases left between them. The V gene's germline CDR1 is SGHRS and CDR2 YFSETQ. The CDR3 is 15 amino acids. The CDR3: CASSLEPGNTGELFF. In nucleotides, the CDR3 is TGCGCCAGCAGCTTGGAGCCAGGGAACACCGGGGAGCTGTTTTTT.

The rearrangement uses TRBV13 and TRBJ2-7; TRBD2 agrees at 13 bases. V was pared by 5 bases and J by 5 bases, with 6 bases of the junction left unmatched. Germline V gene sequence: CDR1 PRHDT, CDR2 FYEKMQ (reference sequence). The CDR3 spans 15 residues. The CDR3 sequence is CASSTRLAGGHEQYF. CDR3 nucleotides: TGTGCCAGCAGCACGCGACTAGCGGGAGGCCACGAGCAGTACTTC.

V gene TRBV9 combines with J gene TRBJ2-5, with 11 bases that match TRBD1. CDR3 length equals 16 residues. Per the germline V gene, CDR1 is SGDLS and CDR2 is YYNGEE. With 0 bases clipped from V and 4 bases from J, the junction kept 5 bases outside the gene matches. The CDR3: CASSVGGTGGRETQYF. As DNA, the CDR3 is TGTGCCAGCAGCGTAGGTGGGACAGGGGGAAGAGAGACCCAGTACTTC.

The rearrangement links TRBV5-8 to TRBJ2-7; 9 bases match TRBD1. Germline CDR1 SGHTS, CDR2 YDEGEE. This CDR3 contains 14 residues. V shed 3 bases and J 2 bases; nucleotides not matched to a gene: 3. The CDR3 bases are TGTGCCAGCAGCTGGGACAGGGTAGCCTACGAGCAGTACTTC. Protein sequence: CASSWDRVAYEQYF.

This sequence joins TRBV30 and TRBJ1-4; D unclear. Between the trimmed V and J ends, which lost 1 base and 8 bases, there was a span of 11 bases. The CDR3 length is 13 residues. The germline V gene encodes CDR1 GTSNPN and CDR2 SVGIG (reference sequence). The CDR3 DNA follows: TGTGCCTGGAGTGAAGCGGCGGCCGAAAAACTGTTTTTT. Protein: CAWSEAAAEKLFF.

The chain recombines TRBV19 with TRBJ2-2; D call uncertain. V was pared by 7 bases and J by 4 bases, with 16 bases between. CDR3 size: 15 residues. Germline-derived CDR1 and CDR2 are LNHDA and SQIVND (reference sequence). CDR3 in amino acids: CASTNAWSGTGELFF. The CDR3 DNA follows: TGTGCCAGTACCAATGCATGGAGTGGCACCGGGGAGCTGTTTTTT.

J is TRBJ2-1 and V is TRBV7-6; D gene ambiguous. Trimming stripped 1 base from V and 2 bases from J, with 9 bases between. The CDR3 spans 15 residues. CDR1 SGHVS and CDR2 FNYEAQ come from the germline V gene. The CDR3 here is CASSLVGDAYNEQFF. CDR3 in DNA: TGTGCCAGCAGCTTAGTCGGAGACGCCTACAATGAGCAGTTCTTC.

This clone was counted once. The chain recombines TRBV3-1 (or the pseudogene TRBV3-2) with TRBJ1-2; 10 bases match TRBD1. Germline V gene sequence: CDR1 LGHDT, CDR2 YNNKEL (reference sequence). J lost 2 bases, V lost 4 bases, and 1 base had no gene match. The CDR3 runs to 14 residues. The CDR3 DNA reads as TGTGCCAGCAGCCCGACAGGGGGCAACTATGGCTACACCTTC. Encoded protein: CASSPTGGNYGYTF.

This chain connects TRBV18 to TRBJ2-2, with a tentative D call TRBD1 (5 bases). Germline lookup yields CDR1 KGHSH and CDR2 LQKENI. The CDR3 runs to 13 residues. With 6 bases removed from V and 1 base from J, the gap between germline ends came to 6 bases. The CDR3 DNA reads as TGTGCCAGCTCCGGACAGAACACCGGGGAGCTGTTTTTT. Residues: CASSGQNTGELFF.

The chain has TRBV5-5 and TRBJ1-1; D gene ambiguous. Deletions cut 1 base from V and 0 bases from J, with 16 bases between. Germline CDR1 SGHKS, CDR2 YYEKEE (reference sequence). This CDR3 spans 17 amino acids. DNA of the CDR3: TGTGCCAGCAGCTTGTTCAACAGCCGCTTAATGAACACTGAAGCTTTCTTT. As protein: CASSLFNSRLMNTEAFF.

The chain is built from TRBV24-1 and TRBJ2-1, with 11 bases matching TRBD2. CDR1 and CDR2 from the germline V gene are KGHDR and SFDVKD. V gave up 9 bases and J gave up 5 bases; unmatched junction bases: 2. The CDR3 is 13 amino acids. As DNA, the CDR3 is TGTGCCACCGGGACTAGCGGCAACAATGAGCAGTTCTTC. Its protein product is CATGTSGNNEQFF.

The chain recombines TRBV7-9 with TRBJ2-5; possibly TRBD1 for D (5 bases). Trimming left V 4 bases short and J 0 bases short, with 9 bases between. Germline assignment: CDR1 SEHNR and CDR2 FQNEAQ (reference sequence). The CDR3 covers 14 residues. The CDR3 coding sequence is TGTGCCAGCAGCTCCAGACAGTACCAAGAGACCCAGTACTTC. Translation gives CASSSRQYQETQYF.